These T cell receptor beta chains were read from a single sample in a study of PD-1 blockade in classical Hodgkin lymphoma. The protocol was immunoSEQ multiplex PCR, while the TCRdb copy is restricted to in-frame clones and leaves out a portion. The repertoire holds around 35,000 clones, with 88% as singletons. The source material was peripheral blood mononuclear cells (PBMCs), sampled before the second cycle of nivolumab. Source of these receptors: a human donor with classical Hodgkin lymphoma. Each CDR3 is given with its conserved first and last residue. A D gene is named only where the DNA matches it firmly. Clone size is not always given. Where it is, it says once, few, many or a class for expanded clones.

few	TRBV27	TRBD1	TRBJ1-5	CASSPTAGTGSIGNQPQHF	TGTGCCAGCAGCCCAACCGCCGGGACAGGGTCGATTGGCAATCAGCCCCAGCATTTT
few	TRBV6-6	-	TRBJ2-5	CASSFPASETQYF	TGTGCCAGCAGTTTCCCGGCGTCGGAGACCCAGTACTTC
-	TRBV28	TRBD2	TRBJ2-1	CASSSRISGVWDEQFF	TGTGCCAGCAGTTCCAGAATTAGCGGGGTCTGGGATGAGCAGTTCTTC
-	TRBV16	TRBD1	TRBJ1-1	CASSISTGGTEAFF	TGTGCCAGCAGCATTTCGACAGGGGGCACTGAAGCTTTCTTT
-	TRBV28	TRBD1	TRBJ2-2	CASSEADRDTGELFF	TGTGCCAGCAGTGAAGCAGACAGGGACACCGGGGAGCTGTTTTTT
-	TRBV4-1	TRBD2	TRBJ2-1	CASSRPAGAVNEQFF	TGCGCCAGCAGCCGTCCAGCGGGAGCCGTTAACGAGCAGTTCTTC
-	TRBV9	-	TRBJ2-7	CASSASLGYEQYF	TGTGCCAGCAGCGCCTCCTTAGGTTACGAGCAGTACTTC
-	TRBV6-6	TRBD1	TRBJ1-6	CASSYPTGGASPLHF	TGTGCCAGCAGTTACCCGACAGGGGGCGCTTCACCCCTCCACTTT
-	TRBV7-9	TRBD2	TRBJ2-5	CASSSPGLAGGPDLETQYF	TGTGCCAGCAGCTCACCGGGACTAGCGGGAGGGCCGGACCTAGAGACCCAGTACTTC
-	TRBV6-4	TRBD1	TRBJ1-1	CASSATGGAGAFF	TGTGCCAGCAGTGCGACAGGGGGCGCGGGAGCTTTCTTT
-	TRBV5-4	-	TRBJ1-2	CASSYPHGFNYGYTF	TGTGCCAGCAGCTACCCCCACGGATTTAACTATGGCTACACCTTC
once	TRBV2	-	TRBJ2-2	CASSLDRTGELFF	TGTGCCAGCAGTCTCGACAGAACCGGGGAGCTGTTTTTT
-	TRBV10-2	-	TRBJ2-3	CASTPSSGASNTQYF	TGCGCCAGCACTCCGTCGAGTGGGGCGTCAAATACGCAGTATTTT
-	TRBV7-3	TRBD2	TRBJ2-1	CASSLRSRTSGSNEQFF	TGTGCCAGCAGCTTAAGAAGTAGGACTAGCGGGTCTAATGAGCAGTTCTTC
-	TRBV7-9	-	TRBJ2-3	CASSLGGRLGTDTQYF	TGTGCCAGCAGCTTAGGGGGGAGGTTGGGCACAGATACGCAGTATTTT
-	TRBV5-1	TRBD1	TRBJ1-1	CASSPGQGLEAFF	TGCGCCAGCAGCCCCGGACAGGGCCTTGAAGCTTTCTTT
-	TRBV11-2	TRBD2	TRBJ2-7	CASSLFASGFNEQYF	TGTGCCAGCAGCTTATTTGCTAGCGGGTTTAACGAGCAGTACTTC